This T cell receptor beta chain was sequenced in a study of blood T cells in healthy people across ages. The CDR3 spans 15 residues. Between the trimmed V and J ends, which lost 1 base and 8 bases, there was a span of 16 bases. Per the germline V gene, CDR1 is SGDLS and CDR2 is YYNGEE. A sample-barcoded 5' primer and a J-beta primer mix were used in a second PCR of about 7 to 12 cycles. TCRdb reanalysed the 5' RACE reads using MiXCR and keeps one entry per CDR3 protein. In the table there are about 1.5 million distinct CDR3 sequences, approximately 43% of which are singletons. The sample was blood. The receptor comes from a woman aged 18-35 years in good health. The chain has TRBV9 and TRBJ2-1, with D unclear. CDR3 coding DNA: TGTGCCAGCAGCGTACGTCCGCAACGTCCCCATGAGCAGTTCTTC. Protein product: CASSVRPQRPHEQFF.